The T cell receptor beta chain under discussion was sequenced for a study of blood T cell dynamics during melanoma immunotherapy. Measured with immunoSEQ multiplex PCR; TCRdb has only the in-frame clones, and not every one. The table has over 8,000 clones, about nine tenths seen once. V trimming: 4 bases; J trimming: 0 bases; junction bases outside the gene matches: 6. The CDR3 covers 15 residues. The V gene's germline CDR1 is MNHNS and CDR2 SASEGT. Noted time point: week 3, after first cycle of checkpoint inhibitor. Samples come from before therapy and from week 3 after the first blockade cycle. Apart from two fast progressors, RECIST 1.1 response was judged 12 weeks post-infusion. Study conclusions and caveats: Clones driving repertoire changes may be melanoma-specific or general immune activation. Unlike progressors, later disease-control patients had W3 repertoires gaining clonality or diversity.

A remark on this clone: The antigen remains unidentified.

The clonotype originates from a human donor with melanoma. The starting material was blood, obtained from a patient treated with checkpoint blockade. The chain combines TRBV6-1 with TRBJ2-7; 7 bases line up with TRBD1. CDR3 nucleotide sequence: TGTGCCAGCAGTGTCGGGACAGAAACCTCCTACGAGCAGTACTTC. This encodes CASSVGTETSYEQYF.